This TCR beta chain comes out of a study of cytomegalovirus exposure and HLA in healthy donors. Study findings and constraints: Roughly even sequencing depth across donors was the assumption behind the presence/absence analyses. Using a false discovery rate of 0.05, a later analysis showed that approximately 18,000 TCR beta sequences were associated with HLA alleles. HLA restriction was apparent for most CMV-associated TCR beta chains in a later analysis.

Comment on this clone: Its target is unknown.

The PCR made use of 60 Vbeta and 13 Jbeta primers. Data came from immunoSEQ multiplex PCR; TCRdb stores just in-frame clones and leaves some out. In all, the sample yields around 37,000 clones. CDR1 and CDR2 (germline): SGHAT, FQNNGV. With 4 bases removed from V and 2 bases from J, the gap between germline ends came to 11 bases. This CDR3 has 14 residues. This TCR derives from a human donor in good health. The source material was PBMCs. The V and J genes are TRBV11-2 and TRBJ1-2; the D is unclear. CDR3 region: CASSSPSGNYGYTF. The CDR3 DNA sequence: TGTGCCAGCAGCTCCCCTTCCGGGAACTATGGCTACACCTTC.